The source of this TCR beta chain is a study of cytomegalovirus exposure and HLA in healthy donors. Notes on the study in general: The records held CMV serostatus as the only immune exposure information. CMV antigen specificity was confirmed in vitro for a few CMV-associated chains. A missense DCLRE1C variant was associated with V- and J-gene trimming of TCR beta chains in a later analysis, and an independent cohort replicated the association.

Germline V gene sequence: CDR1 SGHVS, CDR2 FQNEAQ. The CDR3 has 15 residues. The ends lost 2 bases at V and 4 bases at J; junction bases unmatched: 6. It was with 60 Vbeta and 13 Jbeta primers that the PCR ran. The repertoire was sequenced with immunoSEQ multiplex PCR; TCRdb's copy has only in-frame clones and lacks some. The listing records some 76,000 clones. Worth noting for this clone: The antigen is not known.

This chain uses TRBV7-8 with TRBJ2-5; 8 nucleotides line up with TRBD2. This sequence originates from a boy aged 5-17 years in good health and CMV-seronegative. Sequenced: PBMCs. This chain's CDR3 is CASSLYGGGSETQYF. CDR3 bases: TGTGCCAGCAGCTTATACGGGGGGGGATCAGAGACCCAGTACTTC.